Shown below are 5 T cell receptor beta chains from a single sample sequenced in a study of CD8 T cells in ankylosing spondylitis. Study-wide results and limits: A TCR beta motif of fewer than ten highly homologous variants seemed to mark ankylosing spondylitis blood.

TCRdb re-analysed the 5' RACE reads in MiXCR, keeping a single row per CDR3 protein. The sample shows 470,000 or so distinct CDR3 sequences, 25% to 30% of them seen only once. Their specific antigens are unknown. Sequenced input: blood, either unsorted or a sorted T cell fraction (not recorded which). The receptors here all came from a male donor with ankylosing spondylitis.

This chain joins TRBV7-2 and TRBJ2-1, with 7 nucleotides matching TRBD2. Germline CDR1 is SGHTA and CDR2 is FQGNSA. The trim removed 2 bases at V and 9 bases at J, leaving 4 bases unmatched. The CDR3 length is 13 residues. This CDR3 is CASSLIERGEQFF. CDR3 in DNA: TGTGCCAGCAGCTTAATAGAGCGGGGTGAGCAGTTCTTC.

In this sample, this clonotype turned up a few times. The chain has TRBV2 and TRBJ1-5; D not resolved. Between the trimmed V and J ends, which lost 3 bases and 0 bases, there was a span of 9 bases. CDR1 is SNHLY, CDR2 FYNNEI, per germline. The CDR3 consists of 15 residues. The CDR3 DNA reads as TGTGCCAGCAGTGATCGGGTCAGTAGCAATCAGCCCCAGCATTTT. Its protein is CASSDRVSSNQPQHF.

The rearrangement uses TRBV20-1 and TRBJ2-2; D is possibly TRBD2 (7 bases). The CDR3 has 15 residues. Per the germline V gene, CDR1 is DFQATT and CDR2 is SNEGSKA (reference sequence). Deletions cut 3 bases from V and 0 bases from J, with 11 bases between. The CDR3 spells CSASPGGPNTGELFF. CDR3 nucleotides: TGCAGTGCTAGCCCCGGGGGGCCGAACACCGGGGAGCTGTTTTTT.

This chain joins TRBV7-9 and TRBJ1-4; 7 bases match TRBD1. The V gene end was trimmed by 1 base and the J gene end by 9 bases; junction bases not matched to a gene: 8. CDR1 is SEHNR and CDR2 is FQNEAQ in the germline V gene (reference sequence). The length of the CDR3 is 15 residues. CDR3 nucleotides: TGTGCCAGCAGCTTAGGGACAGGAACGGGTAAAAAACTGTTTTTT. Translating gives CASSLGTGTGKKLFF.

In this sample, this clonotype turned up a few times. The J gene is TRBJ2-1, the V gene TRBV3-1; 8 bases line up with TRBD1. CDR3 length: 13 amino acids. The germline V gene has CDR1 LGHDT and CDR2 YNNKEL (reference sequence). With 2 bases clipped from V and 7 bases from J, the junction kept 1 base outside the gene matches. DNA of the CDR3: TGTGCCAGCAGCCAATACAGGGGGAATGAGCAGTTCTTC. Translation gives CASSQYRGNEQFF.